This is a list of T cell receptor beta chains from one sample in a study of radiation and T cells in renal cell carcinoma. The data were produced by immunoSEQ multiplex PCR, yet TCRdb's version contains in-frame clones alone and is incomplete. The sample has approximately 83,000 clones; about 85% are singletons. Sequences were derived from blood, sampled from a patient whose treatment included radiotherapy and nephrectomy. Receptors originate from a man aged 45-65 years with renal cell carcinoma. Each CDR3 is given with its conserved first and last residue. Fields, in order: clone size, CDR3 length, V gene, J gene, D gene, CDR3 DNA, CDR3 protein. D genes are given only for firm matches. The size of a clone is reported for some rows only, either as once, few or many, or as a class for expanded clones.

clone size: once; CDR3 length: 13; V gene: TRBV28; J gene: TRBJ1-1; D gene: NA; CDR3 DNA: TGTGCCAGCAGTTTAGCAGGGTCGGTCGGGACTTTCTTT; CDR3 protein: CASSLAGSVGTFF
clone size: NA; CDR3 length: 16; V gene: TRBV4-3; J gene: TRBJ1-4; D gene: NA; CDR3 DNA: TGCGCCAGCAGCCAAGGTCTGGCAGCAACTAATGAAAAACTGTTTTTT; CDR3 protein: CASSQGLAATNEKLFF
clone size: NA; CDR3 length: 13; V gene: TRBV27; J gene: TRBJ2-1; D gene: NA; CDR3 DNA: TGTGCCAGCAGTTTCTCTAGAGGCGATGAGCAGTTCTTC; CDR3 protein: CASSFSRGDEQFF
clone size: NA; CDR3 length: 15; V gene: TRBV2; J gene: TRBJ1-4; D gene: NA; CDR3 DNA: TGTGCCAGCAGTGAAGTATCTCGTGGTGGGGAAAAACTGTTTTTT; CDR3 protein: CASSEVSRGGEKLFF
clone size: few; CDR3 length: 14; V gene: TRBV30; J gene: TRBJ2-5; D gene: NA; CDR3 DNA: TGTGCCTGGAGTGTAAGGGCTGCACAAGAGACCCAGTACTTC; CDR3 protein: CAWSVRAAQETQYF
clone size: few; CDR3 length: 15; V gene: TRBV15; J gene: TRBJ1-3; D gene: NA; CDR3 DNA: TGTGCCACCAGCAGAGATCTGTCGGGGGGAAACACCATATATTTT; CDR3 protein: CATSRDLSGGNTIYF
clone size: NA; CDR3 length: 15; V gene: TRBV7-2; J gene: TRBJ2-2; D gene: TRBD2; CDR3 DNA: TGTGCCAGCAGCTCTAGCGGGGCCCGGAACGGGGAGCTGTTTTTT; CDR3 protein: CASSSSGARNGELFF
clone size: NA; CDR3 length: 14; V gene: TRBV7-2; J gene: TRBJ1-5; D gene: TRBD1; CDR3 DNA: TGTGCCAGCAGCCCCGGGACAGGCAATCAGCCCCAGCATTTT; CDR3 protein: CASSPGTGNQPQHF
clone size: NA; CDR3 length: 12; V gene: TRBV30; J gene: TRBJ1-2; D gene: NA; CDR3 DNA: TGTGCCTGGAGTGGACAGCGCTATGGCTACACCTTC; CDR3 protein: CAWSGQRYGYTF
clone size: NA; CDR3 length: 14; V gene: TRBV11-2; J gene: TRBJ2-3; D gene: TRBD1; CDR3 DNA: TGTGCCAGCAGCTTAGGCAGGGGGACAGATACGCAGTATTTT; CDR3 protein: CASSLGRGTDTQYF
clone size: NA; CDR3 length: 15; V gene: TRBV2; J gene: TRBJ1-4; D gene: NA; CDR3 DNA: TGTGCCAGCAGTGGTGAGGGGACACCATTTGAAAAACTGTTTTTT; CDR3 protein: CASSGEGTPFEKLFF
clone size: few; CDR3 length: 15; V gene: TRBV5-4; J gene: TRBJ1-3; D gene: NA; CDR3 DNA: TGTGCCAGCAGCTTTGGAGGGACCTCTGGAAACACCATATATTTT; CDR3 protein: CASSFGGTSGNTIYF
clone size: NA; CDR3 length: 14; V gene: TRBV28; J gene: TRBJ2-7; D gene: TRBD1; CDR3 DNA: TGTGCCAGCAGTTTATTGGACAGGCGAGGAGGGCAGTACTTC; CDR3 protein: CASSLLDRRGGQYF
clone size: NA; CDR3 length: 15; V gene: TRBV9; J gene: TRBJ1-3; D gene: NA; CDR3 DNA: TGTGCCAGCAGCCCCAGACACCTGATGGGAAACACCATATATTTT; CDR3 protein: CASSPRHLMGNTIYF
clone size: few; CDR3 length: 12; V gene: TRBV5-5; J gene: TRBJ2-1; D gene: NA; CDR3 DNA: TGTGCCAGCAGCTTGGCACGTAATGAGCAGTTCTTC; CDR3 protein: CASSLARNEQFF
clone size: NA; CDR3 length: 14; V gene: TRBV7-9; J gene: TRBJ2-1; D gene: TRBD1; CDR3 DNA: TGTGCCAGCAGCACGGGACAGAATAATTGGGAGCAGTTCTTC; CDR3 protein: CASSTGQNNWEQFF
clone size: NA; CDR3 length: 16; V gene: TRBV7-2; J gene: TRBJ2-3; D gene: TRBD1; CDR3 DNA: TGTGCCAGCAGCTTCCTAGGACAGGGGAATGGAGATACGCAGTATTTT; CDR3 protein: CASSFLGQGNGDTQYF
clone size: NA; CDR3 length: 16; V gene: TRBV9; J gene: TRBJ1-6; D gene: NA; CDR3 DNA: TGTGCCAGCAGCGTGGCTGGGGACGGCGTGCATTCACCCCTCCACTTT; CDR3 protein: CASSVAGDGVHSPLHF
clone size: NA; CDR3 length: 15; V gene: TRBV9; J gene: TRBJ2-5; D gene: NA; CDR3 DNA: TGTGCCAGCAGCGTAAGATCTGAGCCCCAAGAGACCCAGTACTTC; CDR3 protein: CASSVRSEPQETQYF
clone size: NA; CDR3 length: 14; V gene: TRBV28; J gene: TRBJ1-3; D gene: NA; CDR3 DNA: TGTGCCAGCAGTCCCTTCGGGAACCTAAACACCATATATTTT; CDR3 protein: CASSPFGNLNTIYF
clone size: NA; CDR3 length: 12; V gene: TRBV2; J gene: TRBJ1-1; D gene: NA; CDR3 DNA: TGTGCCAGGGGGGGTATTGGCACTGAAGCTTTCTTT; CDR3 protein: CARGGIGTEAFF
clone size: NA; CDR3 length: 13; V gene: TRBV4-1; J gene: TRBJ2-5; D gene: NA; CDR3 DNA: TGCGCCAGCAGCCAAGGGCGACAAGAGACCCAGTACTTC; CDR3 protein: CASSQGRQETQYF
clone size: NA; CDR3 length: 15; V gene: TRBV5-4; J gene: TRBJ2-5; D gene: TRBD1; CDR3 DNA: TGTGCCAGCAGCTTAGGGACAGTCGACCAAGAGACCCAGTACTTC; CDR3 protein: CASSLGTVDQETQYF
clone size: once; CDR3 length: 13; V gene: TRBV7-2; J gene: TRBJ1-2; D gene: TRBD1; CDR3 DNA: TGTGCCAGCAGCTCGGGACAGAACTATGGCTACACCTTC; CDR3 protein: CASSSGQNYGYTF
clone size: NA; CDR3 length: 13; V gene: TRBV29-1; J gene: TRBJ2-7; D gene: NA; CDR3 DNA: TGCAGCGCGACTGGACAGTCGACCTACGAGCAGTACTTC; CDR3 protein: CSATGQSTYEQYF
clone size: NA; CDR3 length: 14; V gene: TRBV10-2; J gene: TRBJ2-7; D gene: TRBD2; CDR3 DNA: TGCGCCAGCCTAGCGGGAGACGCACTCGACGAGCAGTACTTC; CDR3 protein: CASLAGDALDEQYF
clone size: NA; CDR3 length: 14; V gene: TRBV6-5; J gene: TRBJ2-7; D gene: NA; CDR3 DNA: TGTGCCAGCAGTTACTCGGGGTTCTCCTACGAGCAGTACTTC; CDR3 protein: CASSYSGFSYEQYF
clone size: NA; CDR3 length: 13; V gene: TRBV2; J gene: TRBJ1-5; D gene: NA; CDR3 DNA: TGTGCCAGCATGAGGGACACAAATCAGCCCCAGCATTTT; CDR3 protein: CASMRDTNQPQHF
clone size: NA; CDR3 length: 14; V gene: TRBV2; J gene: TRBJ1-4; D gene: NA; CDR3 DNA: TGTGCCAGCGTGGGCAGAGCGGGTTATGAAAAACTGTTTTTT; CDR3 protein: CASVGRAGYEKLFF
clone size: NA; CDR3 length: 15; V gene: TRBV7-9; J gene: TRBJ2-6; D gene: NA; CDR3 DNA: TGTGCCAGCACAAAACAGGTCTCTGGGGCCAACGTCCTGACTTTC; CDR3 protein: CASTKQVSGANVLTF
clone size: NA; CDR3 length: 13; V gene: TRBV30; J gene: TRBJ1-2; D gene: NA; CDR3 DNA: TGTGCCTGGAGCGTACAGCGAAACTATGGCTACACCTTC; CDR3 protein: CAWSVQRNYGYTF
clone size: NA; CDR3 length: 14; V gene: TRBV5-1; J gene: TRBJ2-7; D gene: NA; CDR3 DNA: TGCGCCAGCAGGCCGGGAGTTAGCTCCTACGAGCAGTACTTC; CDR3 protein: CASRPGVSSYEQYF
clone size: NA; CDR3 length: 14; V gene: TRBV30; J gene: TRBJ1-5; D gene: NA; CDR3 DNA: TGTGCCTGGAGTGTACTCCCTCAAGGACAGCCCCAGCATTTT; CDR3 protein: CAWSVLPQGQPQHF
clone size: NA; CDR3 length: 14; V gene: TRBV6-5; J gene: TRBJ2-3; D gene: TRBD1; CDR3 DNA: TGTGCCAGCAGCCGACAGGGGGCAACAGATACGCAGTATTTT; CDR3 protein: CASSRQGATDTQYF
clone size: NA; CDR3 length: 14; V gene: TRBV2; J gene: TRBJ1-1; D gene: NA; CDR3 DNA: TGTGCCAGCAGTGACATAGGGAGTACCACTGAAGCTTTCTTT; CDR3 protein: CASSDIGSTTEAFF
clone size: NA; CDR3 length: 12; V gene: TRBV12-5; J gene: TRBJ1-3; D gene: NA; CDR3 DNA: TGTGCTAGTGGTTTGAATGGAAACACCATATATTTT; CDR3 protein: CASGLNGNTIYF
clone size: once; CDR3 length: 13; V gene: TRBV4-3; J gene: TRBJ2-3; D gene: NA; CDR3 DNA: TGCGCCAGCAGCCAAGAAAGCACAGATACGCAGTATTTT; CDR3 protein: CASSQESTDTQYF
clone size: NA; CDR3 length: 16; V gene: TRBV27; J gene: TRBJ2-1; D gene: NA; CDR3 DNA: TGTGCCAGCAGTTTAGGCGCCACTAGCTCCTACAATGAGCAGTTCTTC; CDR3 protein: CASSLGATSSYNEQFF
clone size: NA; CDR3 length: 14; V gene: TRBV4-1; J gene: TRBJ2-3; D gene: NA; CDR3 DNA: TGCGCCAGCAGCCAAGATCTTGCCGCAGATACGCAGTATTTT; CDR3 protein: CASSQDLAADTQYF
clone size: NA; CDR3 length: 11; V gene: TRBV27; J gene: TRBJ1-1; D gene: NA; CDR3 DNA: TGTGCCAGTAAAGGGGGCACTGAAGCTTTCTTT; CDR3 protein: CASKGGTEAFF
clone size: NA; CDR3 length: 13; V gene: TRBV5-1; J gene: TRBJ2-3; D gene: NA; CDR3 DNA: TGCGCCAGCAGCTATGGAACCACAGATACGCAGTATTTT; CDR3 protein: CASSYGTTDTQYF
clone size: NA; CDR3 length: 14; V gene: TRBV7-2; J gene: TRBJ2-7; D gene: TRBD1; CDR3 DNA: TGTGCCAGCAGCCCCCGCAGGGGGTCGGACGAGCAGTACTTC; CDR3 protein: CASSPRRGSDEQYF
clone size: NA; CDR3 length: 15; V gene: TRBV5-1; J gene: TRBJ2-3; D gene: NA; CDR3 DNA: TGCGCCAGCAGCCGGATGACTCGAATCACAGATACGCAGTATTTT; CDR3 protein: CASSRMTRITDTQYF
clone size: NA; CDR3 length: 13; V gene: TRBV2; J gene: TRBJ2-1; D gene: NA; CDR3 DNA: TGTGCCAGCAGTGAGGGGATCGGACTAGGGGGGTTCTTC; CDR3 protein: CASSEGIGLGGFF
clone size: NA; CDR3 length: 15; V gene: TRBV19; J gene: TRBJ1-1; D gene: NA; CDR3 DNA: TGTGCCAGTAGTATAGGCAAGGGAAGGAACACTGAAGCTTTCTTT; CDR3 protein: CASSIGKGRNTEAFF
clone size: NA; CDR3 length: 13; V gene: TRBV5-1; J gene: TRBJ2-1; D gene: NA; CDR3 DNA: TGCGCCAGCAGCTTGGGCTACTACAATGAGCAGTTCTTC; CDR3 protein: CASSLGYYNEQFF
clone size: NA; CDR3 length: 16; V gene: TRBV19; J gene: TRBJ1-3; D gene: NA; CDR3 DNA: TGTGCCAGTAGTTTCACTCAGGGGATCCGCGGAAACACCATATATTTT; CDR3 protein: CASSFTQGIRGNTIYF